This T cell receptor beta chain was captured in a study of T cell responses to AZD1222 COVID-19 vaccine. Broader study findings: The span of vaccine-associated CD4 TCRs extended across spike, with dominance at 160-218 and 743-854. Repertoire samples came only from after the peak T cell response.

This CDR3 is 16 amino acids long. The V and J ends lost 0 bases and 1 base respectively, with 11 bases between them. Per the germline V gene, CDR1 is MNHNY and CDR2 is SVGAGI (reference sequence). Concerning this clone: Its specificity is not known.

Here immunoSEQ multiplex PCR was the method, and the copy in TCRdb shows in-frame clones only, minus some. Of approximately 100,000 clones in the sample, 90% to 95% were seen once. The TCR sequence derives from an adult in good health. The sequencing used peripheral blood, collected on day 0 of AZD1222 vaccination. The rearrangement uses TRBV6-6 and TRBJ2-3; D is possibly TRBD1 (6 bases). CDR3 residues: CASSYSPWTGTDTQYF. CDR3 DNA sequence: TGTGCCAGCAGTTACTCCCCCTGGACAGGCACAGATACGCAGTATTTT.